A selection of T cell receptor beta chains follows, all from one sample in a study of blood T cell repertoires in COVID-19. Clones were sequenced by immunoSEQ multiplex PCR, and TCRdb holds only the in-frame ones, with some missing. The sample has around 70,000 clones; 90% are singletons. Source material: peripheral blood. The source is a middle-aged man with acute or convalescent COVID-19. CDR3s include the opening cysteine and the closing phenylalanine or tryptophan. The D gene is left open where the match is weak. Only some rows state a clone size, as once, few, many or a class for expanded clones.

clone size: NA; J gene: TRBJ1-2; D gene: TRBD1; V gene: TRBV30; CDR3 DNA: TGTGCCTGGAGTTTCCGGGACAGGGGTAATACAGGCTACACCTTC; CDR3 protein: CAWSFRDRGNTGYTF
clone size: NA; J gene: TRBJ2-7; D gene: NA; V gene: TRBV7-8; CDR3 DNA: TGTGCCAGCAGCTCCAGGGCGGCAAGTCTCTCCTACGAGCAGTACTTC; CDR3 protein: CASSSRAASLSYEQYF
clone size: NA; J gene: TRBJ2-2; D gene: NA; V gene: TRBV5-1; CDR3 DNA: TGCGCCAGCAGCTTGGCAGGACTAAACACCGGGGAGCTGTTTTTT; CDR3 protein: CASSLAGLNTGELFF
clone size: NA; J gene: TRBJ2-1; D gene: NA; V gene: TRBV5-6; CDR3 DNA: TGTGCCAGCAGCTTGCCGGCCTACAATGAGCAGTTCTTC; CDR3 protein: CASSLPAYNEQFF
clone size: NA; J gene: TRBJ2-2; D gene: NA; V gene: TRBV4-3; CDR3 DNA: TGCGCCAGCAGCCAAGATCGGACGGGGGCGAACACCGGGGAGCTGTTTTTT; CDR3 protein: CASSQDRTGANTGELFF
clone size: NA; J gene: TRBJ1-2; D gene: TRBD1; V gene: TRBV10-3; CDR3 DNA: TGTGCCATCAGTGAGTGGACGGGACAGGACTATGGCTACACCTTC; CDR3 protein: CAISEWTGQDYGYTF
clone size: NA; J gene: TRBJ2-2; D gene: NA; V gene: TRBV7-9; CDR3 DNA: TGTGCCAGCAGCTTAAGGGAGGACACCGGGGAGCTGTTTTTT; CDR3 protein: CASSLREDTGELFF
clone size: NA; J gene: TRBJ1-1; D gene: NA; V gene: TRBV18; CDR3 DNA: TGTGCCAGCTCAACCGACAGAGAAGCTTTCTTT; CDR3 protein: CASSTDREAFF
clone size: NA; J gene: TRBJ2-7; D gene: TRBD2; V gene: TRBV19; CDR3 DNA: TGTGCCAGTAGCCCCCTAGCCGGGACTAGCGGGAGTTTGAACGAGCAGTACTTC; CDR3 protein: CASSPLAGTSGSLNEQYF
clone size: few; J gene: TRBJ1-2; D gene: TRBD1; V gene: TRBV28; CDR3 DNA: TGTGCCAGTAGCCTCCCCCTAACAGGACAGGGCGTTTATGGCTACACCTTC; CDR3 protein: CASSLPLTGQGVYGYTF
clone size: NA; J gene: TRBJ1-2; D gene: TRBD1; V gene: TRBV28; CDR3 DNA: TGTGCCAGCAGTCGCGCCGGACAGGGTCATGGCTACACCTTC; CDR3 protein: CASSRAGQGHGYTF
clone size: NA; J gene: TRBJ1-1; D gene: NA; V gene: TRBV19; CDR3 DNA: TGTGCCAGTAGTATAGATCGGGTGGGCACTGAAGCTTTCTTT; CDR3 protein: CASSIDRVGTEAFF
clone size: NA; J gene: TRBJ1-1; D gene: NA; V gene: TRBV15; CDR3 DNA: TGTGCCACCAGCAGAGATATGTGGCCGAACACTGAAGCTTTCTTT; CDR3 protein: CATSRDMWPNTEAFF